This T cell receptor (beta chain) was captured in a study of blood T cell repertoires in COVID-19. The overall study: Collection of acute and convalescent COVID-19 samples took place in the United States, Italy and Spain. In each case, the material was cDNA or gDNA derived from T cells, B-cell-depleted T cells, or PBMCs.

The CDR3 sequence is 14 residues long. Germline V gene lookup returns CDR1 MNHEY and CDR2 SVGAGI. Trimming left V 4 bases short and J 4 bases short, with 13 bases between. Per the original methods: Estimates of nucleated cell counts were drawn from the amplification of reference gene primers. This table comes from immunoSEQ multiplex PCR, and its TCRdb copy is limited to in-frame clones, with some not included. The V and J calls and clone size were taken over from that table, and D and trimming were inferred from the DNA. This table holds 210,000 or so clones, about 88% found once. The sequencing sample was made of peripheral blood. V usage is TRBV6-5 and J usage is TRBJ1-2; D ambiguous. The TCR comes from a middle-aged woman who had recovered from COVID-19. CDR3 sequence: CASSFLDGIYGYTF. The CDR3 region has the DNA TGTGCCAGCAGTTTCCTAGACGGTATCTATGGCTACACCTTC.